Listed below are T cell receptor beta chains from one sample, sequenced in a study of T cell responses to AZD1222 COVID-19 vaccine. Measured with immunoSEQ multiplex PCR; TCRdb has only the in-frame clones, and not every one. The data contain 100,000 to 150,000 clones, roughly 90% of them singletons. Here the sequenced sample was peripheral blood, taken on day 0 of AZD1222 vaccination. The receptors were gathered from an adult in good health. Each CDR3 is given with its conserved first and last residue. Fields, in order: D gene, J gene, V gene, clone size, CDR3 DNA, CDR3 protein. D genes are given only for firm matches. Not all rows give a size; the values are once, few, many and, for expanded clones, a class.

>TRBD2|TRBJ2-2|TRBV27|.
TGTGCCAGCAGTTTATCATCAGGGAGGGCCGGGGAGCTGTTTTTT
CASSLSSGRAGELFF
>.|TRBJ2-7|TRBV11-1|.
TGTGCCAGCAGCTTAGCAGGACAACAATTCTACGAGCAGTACTTC
CASSLAGQQFYEQYF
>.|TRBJ2-3|TRBV29-1|.
TGCAGCTTGACGGGATCCTGGGGCACAGATACGCAGTATTTT
CSLTGSWGTDTQYF
>.|TRBJ1-1|TRBV27|.
TGTGCCAGCAGTTTACGGTCCCCGGGGACTGAAGCTTTCTTT
CASSLRSPGTEAFF
>TRBD2|TRBJ2-1|TRBV28|few
TGTGCCAGCAGTTTATATAGCGGGGGGGCACGCAATGAGCAGTTCTTC
CASSLYSGGARNEQFF
>.|TRBJ1-2|TRBV5-6|few
TGTGCCAGCAGCACATATAGTTCGGATGGCTACACCTTC
CASSTYSSDGYTF
>.|TRBJ1-1|TRBV2|once
TGTGCCAGCGACCAGGGGATCACTGAAGCTTTCTTT
CASDQGITEAFF
>.|TRBJ2-5|TRBV5-1|.
TGCGCCAGCAGCTTAACTGTGGGGACCCAGTACTTC
CASSLTVGTQYF
>.|TRBJ1-2|TRBV10-3|.
TGTGCCATCAGAGAACACGTCTTGAACTATGGCTACACCTTC
CAIREHVLNYGYTF
>.|TRBJ1-1|TRBV28|.
TGTGCCAGCAGTTTAAAACGACTTGAAGCTTTCTTT
CASSLKRLEAFF
>.|TRBJ2-3|TRBV9|.
TGTGCCAGCAGCGCCCTGGGGGGAGACCCTAGCACAGATACGCAGTATTTT
CASSALGGDPSTDTQYF
>TRBD1|TRBJ1-1|TRBV28|.
TGTGCCAGCAGCAGGGGGTTGAACACTGAAGCTTTCTTT
CASSRGLNTEAFF
>.|TRBJ1-5|TRBV7-2|.
TGTGCCAGCAGCTCCGATGAGCTTCAGCCCCAGCATTTT
CASSSDELQPQHF
>TRBD1|TRBJ2-3|TRBV7-3|once
TGTGCCAGCCGGGGGACAGGCAAAGGAGATACGCAGTATTTT
CASRGTGKGDTQYF
>.|TRBJ1-5|TRBV11-2|.
TGTGCCAGCAGCGATAACTGGGGTCAGCCCCAGCATTTT
CASSDNWGQPQHF
>TRBD2|TRBJ2-3|TRBV4-1|.
TGCGCCAGCAGCCACAATAGCGGGGGGCTCACAGATACGCAGTATTTT
CASSHNSGGLTDTQYF
>.|TRBJ2-2|TRBV28|.
TGTGCCAGCAGTTTACTCGGCAGGGTGGACACCGGGGAGCTGTTTTTT
CASSLLGRVDTGELFF
>.|TRBJ1-1|TRBV11-3|.
TGTGCCAGCATTAGGGGGGTACTGAACACTGAAGCTTTCTTT
CASIRGVLNTEAFF
>TRBD2|TRBJ2-1|TRBV29-1|.
TGCAGCGTTCGGGGGCGGACTAGCGGGCGGATTGAGCAGTTCTTC
CSVRGRTSGRIEQFF
>.|TRBJ1-4|TRBV19|.
TGTGCCAGTAGTATAGATGGAGCGGCTTACGGGCTGTTTTTT
CASSIDGAAYGLFF
>TRBD1|TRBJ1-2|TRBV4-3|.
TGCGCCAGCAGCCAAAAACTACTGACAGGGCACGGCTACACCTTC
CASSQKLLTGHGYTF
>.|TRBJ1-3|TRBV30|.
TGTGCCTGGAGTGGAGGGTCTGGAAACACCATATATTTT
CAWSGGSGNTIYF
>.|TRBJ2-2|TRBV27|.
TGTGCCAGCAGTCGAATGGGCGGGACAGCGAACACCGGGGAGCTGTTTTTT
CASSRMGGTANTGELFF
>TRBD1|TRBJ2-1|TRBV15|.
TGTGCCACCAGCAGAGATTTCAGGGGGTCTGGGAATGAGCAGTTCTTC
CATSRDFRGSGNEQFF
>.|TRBJ2-2|TRBV6-5|.
TGTGCCAGCAGGATAGGGCGGGGTGGCACCGGGGAGCTGTTTTTT
CASRIGRGGTGELFF
>TRBD1|TRBJ2-1|TRBV2|.
TGTGCCAGCAGCGTACCAGGGGGCCGCTACAATGAGCAGTTCTTC
CASSVPGGRYNEQFF
>.|TRBJ2-3|TRBV3-1/TRBV3-2|.
TGTGCCAGCAGCCGGGGACTGAGCACAGATACGCAGTATTTT
CASSRGLSTDTQYF
>.|TRBJ2-3|TRBV7-2|.
TGTGCCAGCAGCCCGCTCCCCAGCGGGCACGAGAAGGGTACGCAGTATTTT
CASSPLPSGHEKGTQYF
>TRBD2|TRBJ2-1|TRBV18|.
TGTGCCAGCTCACCCCCGGGACTAGCGGGGAATGAGCAGTTCTTC
CASSPPGLAGNEQFF
>TRBD1|TRBJ2-2|TRBV24-1|few
TGTGCCACCAGTGATTCCCCCGGGACAGGGATCGGGGAGCTGTTTTTT
CATSDSPGTGIGELFF
>TRBD2|TRBJ2-1|TRBV5-6|.
TGTGCCAGCAGCGCGCTAGCGGCCAGCTCCTACAATGAGCAGTTCTTC
CASSALAASSYNEQFF
>.|TRBJ1-2|TRBV4-1|.
TGCGCCAGCAGCCAACCCGCGGGAGGGGATCGCGGCTACACCTTC
CASSQPAGGDRGYTF
>.|TRBJ1-5|TRBV7-9|.
TGTGCCAGCAGCCCCTCGGGGAATCAGCCCCAGCATTTT
CASSPSGNQPQHF
>TRBD1|TRBJ1-3|TRBV7-8|.
TGTGCCAGCAGCTTACCAACAGGGGGTACTGGAAACACCATATATTTT
CASSLPTGGTGNTIYF
>.|TRBJ2-7|TRBV4-1|.
TGCGCCAGCAGCCAAGTTGCGGGACAGATCTACGAGCAGTACTTC
CASSQVAGQIYEQYF
>.|TRBJ1-5|TRBV5-5|.
TGTGCCAGCAGCTTGGGAAGTAAGCCCCAGCATTTT
CASSLGSKPQHF
>.|TRBJ2-7|TRBV5-6|.
TGTGCCAGCAGCCCGGGACCGACCTACGAGCAGTACTTC
CASSPGPTYEQYF
>.|TRBJ2-1|TRBV14|.
TGTGCCAGCAGCCAAGACGCCGCAGGGGGGATTTTCAATGAGCAGTTCTTC
CASSQDAAGGIFNEQFF
>.|TRBJ1-4|TRBV6-5|once
TGTGCCAGCTCGAGGGGGGGGAATGAAAAACTGTTTTTT
CASSRGGNEKLFF
>TRBD1|TRBJ2-1|TRBV2|.
TGTGCCAGCAGTAAGGGACAGGGGGCATACAATGAGCAGTTCTTC
CASSKGQGAYNEQFF